This TCR beta chain was identified in a study of OX40 agonist ivuxolimab in advanced cancers. Looking at the study overall: Patients received intravenous ivuxolimab every 2 weeks at 0.01 to 10 mg/kg. Study-level findings and limits: Partial responders at 0.1-3.0 mg/kg showed near-lowest clonal expansion.

CDR1 and CDR2 (germline): MNHNS, SASEGT. This CDR3 has 19 residues. V lost 3 bases and J lost 0; bases outside the gene matches: 11. Assay: immunoSEQ multiplex PCR; the TCRdb copy retains only in-frame clones and omits some. The sample records nearly 95,000 clones, roughly 94% being singletons. Blood got drawn at baseline, again on cycle 4 day 1, and then on cycle 7 day 1. Of note for this clone: Its antigen is still unknown.

The sample here was CD4+ or CD8+ T cells sorted from blood, taken in a trial of the OX40 agonist ivuxolimab. The clonotype was recovered from an adult with an advanced solid tumor such as melanoma, head and neck, liver or kidney cancer. The V and J genes are TRBV6-1 and TRBJ2-1, with TRBD2 identical over 10 bases. The CDR3 sequence is CASSDGRGLAVRSYNEQFF. CDR3 nucleotide sequence: TGTGCCAGCAGTGATGGTAGAGGACTAGCGGTCCGCTCCTACAATGAGCAGTTCTTC.